This T cell receptor (beta chain) was observed in a study of control samples from healthy donors and cancer patients. The data were produced by immunoSEQ multiplex PCR, yet TCRdb's version contains in-frame clones alone and is incomplete. The data contain tens of thousands of clones, about 91% of them seen just once; the ten biggest clones take up 7.2%. CDR1 and CDR2 from the germline V gene are MNHEY and SVGAGI. This CDR3 region has 14 residues. Trimming removed 7 bases from V and 6 bases from J, with 16 bases in between. This receptor was obtained from a man aged 50 or older in good health. The rearrangement joins TRBV6-5 to TRBJ2-1; tentatively, D is TRBD1 or TRBD2 (6 bases each). Sequenced: blood. This CDR3 is CASMVGGGINEQFF. CDR3 nucleotide sequence: TGTGCCAGCATGGTAGGAGGGGGTATCAATGAGCAGTTCTTC.